This T cell receptor beta chain was captured by sequencing in a study of Graves' ophthalmopathy and Graves' hyperthyroidism. Study results and caveats: Between ophthalmopathy and stable hyperthyroidism, a 13-signature model drew a separation with around 86% sensitivity and over 80% specificity.

The authors isolated PBMCs from around 10 ml of fresh peripheral blood. This CDR3 has 16 amino acids. Germline V lookup: CDR1 MRHNA, CDR2 SNTAGT. V was trimmed by 1 base and J by 6 bases, leaving 19 bases between them. The TCR beta CDR3 regions underwent amplification from RNA transcripts. After a first-round RT-PCR with HTBI primers, a second-round multiplex PCR was run. In TCRdb, the multiplex PCR reads were re-called with MiXCR into one record per CDR3 protein. The sample shows over 650,000 distinct CDR3 sequences, 35% to 50% of them seen only once. This clonotype was seen only a few times. Antigen specificity is unknown.

The V and J genes are TRBV6-4 and TRBJ2-7; D may be TRBD1 (6 bases). Specimen: peripheral blood. The receptor's source is an adult man with Graves' ophthalmopathy. As DNA, the CDR3 is TGTGCCAGCAGTGACTTCACCGGGACACGGGCTCGCGAGCAGTACTTC. Translation gives CASSDFTGTRAREQYF.